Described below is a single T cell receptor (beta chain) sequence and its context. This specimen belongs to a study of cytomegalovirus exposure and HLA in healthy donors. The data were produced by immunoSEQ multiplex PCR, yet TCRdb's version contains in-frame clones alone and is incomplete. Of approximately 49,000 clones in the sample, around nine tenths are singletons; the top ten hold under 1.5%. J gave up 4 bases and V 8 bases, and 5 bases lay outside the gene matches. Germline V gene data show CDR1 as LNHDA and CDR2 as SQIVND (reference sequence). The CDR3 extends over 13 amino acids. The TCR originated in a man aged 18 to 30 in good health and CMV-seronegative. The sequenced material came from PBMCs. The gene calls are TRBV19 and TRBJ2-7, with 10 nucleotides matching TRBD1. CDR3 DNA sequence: TGTGCCAGTTCCGGGACAGGGGCTTACGAGCAGTACTTC. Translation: CASSGTGAYEQYF.